This T cell receptor beta chain was documented in a study of immune heterogeneity within non-small cell lung tumors. Study-wide context: Of the tumors, several were squamous cell, about ten non-squamous, and 1 not otherwise specified.

In regard to this clonotype: Antigen: not known.

Study outcomes and limitations: Local T-cell repertoire clonality was correlated with local tumor mutational burden, and the correlation was positive. It was moderate in strength but statistically significant (R 0.3 to 0.35).

Template was bulk tumor genomic DNA, roughly 650 ng per sample. While surgery was under way, several biopsies spaced far apart were taken per primary tumor. The study enrolled patients with untreated, newly diagnosed non-small cell lung cancer who underwent curative surgery. The authors amplified TCR beta CDR3 by multiplex PCR with 32 V and 13 J primers. TCRdb re-called the multiplex PCR reads through MiXCR, storing one row per CDR3 protein. The profile shows 8,500 to 13,000 distinct CDR3 sequences, roughly 30% of them singletons. Sample: lung tumor tissue. This sequence was found in a woman aged 60-75 years with non-small cell lung cancer.

CDR3 amino acids: CASSSSPNPSLDTQYF. CDR3 DNA sequence: TGTGCCAGCAGCTCCTCACCAAACCCGAGTCTGGATACGCAGTATTTT. V is TRBV5-4 and J is TRBJ2-3; D gene unclear. Germline CDR1 and CDR2: SGHNT and YYREEE (reference sequence). The CDR3 consists of 16 residues. V lost 3 bases, J lost 6 bases, and 20 bases lay in between. Drawing the rest from reference TRBV5-4 and TRBJ2-3, the complete variable domain is ETGVTQSPTHLIKTRGQQVTLRCSSQSGHNTVSWYQQALGQGPQFIFQYYREEENGRGNFPPRFSGLQFPNYSSELNVNALELDDSALYLCASSSSPNPSLDTQYFGPGTRLTVL.